These 22 T cell receptor beta chains share one sample of origin, sequenced in a study of T cells in Graves' hyperthyroidism and ophthalmopathy. Amplified TCR beta CDR3 regions came from RNA transcripts. TCR CDR3 regions were first amplified by RT-PCR with HTBI primers. TCRdb re-derived calls from the multiplex PCR reads in MiXCR, one entry per CDR3 protein. Of approximately 560,000 distinct CDR3 sequences in the sample, 15% to 18% were seen once. Source material: blood. Source of these receptors: a woman aged 25-40 years with Graves' hyperthyroidism.

This clonotype was recorded many times. V gene TRBV6-1 combines with J gene TRBJ1-5, with D unclear. The CDR3 is 15 residues long. Trimming removed 2 bases at V and 0 bases at J, with 8 bases between. CDR1 and CDR2 from the germline V gene are MNHNS and SASEGT. The CDR3, as DNA: TGTGCCAGCAGTGAACCTTCAGGTAGCAATCAGCCCCAGCATTTT. This translates into CASSEPSGSNQPQHF.

The gene calls are TRBV20-1 and TRBJ2-7; perhaps TRBD2 as D (6 bases). Per the germline V gene, CDR1 is DFQATT and CDR2 is SNEGSKA (reference sequence). This CDR3 is built from 17 residues. V lost 2 bases and J 6 bases, leaving 26 bases between the germline ends. The CDR3 coding sequence is TGCAGTGCTAGACGGAATCCTAGCGCAAGGAGACTAGGCGAGCAGTACTTC. Encoded protein: CSARRNPSARRLGEQYF.

This clonotype was recorded at least ten times. V is TRBV7-9 and J is TRBJ2-5; TRBD2 matches at 9 bases. From germline, CDR1 is SEHNR and CDR2 FQNEAQ (reference sequence). CDR3 length: 17 residues. Trimming removed 1 base from V and 3 bases from J; junction bases left unmatched: 9. The DNA of the CDR3 is TGTGCCAGCAGCTTAGGGGACGAGACTAGCGGAAAAGAGACCCAGTACTTC. It is translated as CASSLGDETSGKETQYF.

CDR3 bases: TGTGCCAGCAGACCCATAGCGGGAGGGCCCTACGAGCAGTACTTC. Amino acids: CASRPIAGGPYEQYF. The chain joins TRBV6-1 to TRBJ2-7; TRBD2 matches 11 bases. V lost 6 bases to trimming and J lost 2 bases; unmatched junction nucleotides: 6. Germline V gives CDR1 MNHNS, CDR2 SASEGT. CDR3 length: 15 residues.

This chain connects TRBV25-1 to TRBJ2-7; D perhaps matches TRBD1 (5 bases). Germline-derived CDR1 and CDR2 are MGHDK and SYGVNS. The CDR3 consists of 13 residues. V lost 7 bases to trimming and J lost 0 bases, with 10 bases between them. CDR3 coding DNA: TGTGCCAGCATGGACACCCGCTCCTACGAGCAGTACTTC. Translating gives CASMDTRSYEQYF.

The chain links TRBV20-1 to TRBJ2-1; 12 positions agree with TRBD2. Germline lookup yields CDR1 DFQATT and CDR2 SNEGSKA (reference sequence). The CDR3 runs to 15 residues. Trimming at V came to 0 bases and at J to 6 bases, leaving 3 bases not matched to a gene. The CDR3 nucleotides are TGCAGTGCTAGAGATACGACTAGCGGGAGCAATGAGCAGTTCTTC. This translates into CSARDTTSGSNEQFF.

This clonotype was detected ten times or more. The rearrangement links TRBV7-2 to TRBJ2-4; 15 nucleotides match TRBD2. The length of the CDR3 is 18 residues. J was trimmed by 7 bases and V by 3 bases; bases with no gene match: 10. Germline V gives CDR1 SGHTA, CDR2 FQGNSA. The CDR3 nucleotides read TGTGCCAGCAGCTTTCAACGGACTAGCGGGAGGGGTAGGAACATTCAGTACTTC. It translates to CASSFQRTSGRGRNIQYF. Combining the CDR3 with reference TRBV7-2 and TRBJ2-4 gives the whole variable domain GAGVSQSPSNKVTEKGKDVELRCDPISGHTALYWYRQSLGQGLEFLIYFQGNSAPDKSGLPSDRFSAERTGGSVSTLTIQRTQQEDSAVYLCASSFQRTSGRGRNIQYFGAGTRLSVL.

As concerns this clonotype: This may arise from a read error, as a much more abundant clone is one base away. The chain combines TRBV6-1 with TRBJ2-7, with 10 bases identical to TRBD1. The CDR3 has 16 amino acids. V lost 5 bases to trimming and J lost 4 bases; unmatched junction nucleotides: 11. Germline V gene sequence: CDR1 MNHNS, CDR2 SASEGT. CDR3 residues: CASSHDLGQGVYEQYF. The CDR3 DNA sequence: TGTGCCAGCAGTCATGACCTAGGACAGGGGGTTTACGAGCAGTACTTC.

The sample holds a few counts of this clonotype. The genes are TRBV19 and TRBJ2-1, with 7 positions matching TRBD1. CDR3 size: 14 residues. Germline V gives CDR1 LNHDA, CDR2 SQIVND (reference sequence). Trimming removed 6 bases from V and 5 bases from J; junction bases left unmatched: 7. This CDR3 is CASRDRTQDNEQFF. The CDR3 coding sequence is TGTGCCAGTAGGGACAGGACACAAGACAATGAGCAGTTCTTC. The full variable domain, completed using reference TRBV19 and TRBJ2-1, is DGGITQSPKYLFRKEGQNVTLSCEQNLNHDAMYWYRQDPGQGLRLIYYSQIVNDFQKGDIAEGYSVSREKKESFPLTVTSAQKNPTAFYLCASRDRTQDNEQFFGPGTRLTVL.

This clonotype was counted only a few times. The chain carries TRBV15 and TRBJ1-3; D is uncertain. Looked up from germline, CDR1 is LNHNV and CDR2 is YYDKDF (reference sequence). V was clipped by 0 bases and J by 0 bases, with 9 bases between them. The CDR3 extends over 16 amino acids. CDR3: CATSRDLPGSGNTIYF. The CDR3 nucleotides are TGTGCCACCAGCAGAGACCTACCCGGCTCTGGAAACACCATATATTTT.

This rearrangement joins TRBV27 to TRBJ1-5; the D is unclear. V was shortened by 5 bases and J by 3 bases, with 5 bases between the two germline ends. The V gene's germline CDR1 is MNHEY and CDR2 SMNVEV (reference sequence). This CDR3 is 12 amino acids long. The CDR3 DNA sequence: TGTGCCAGCAGTACCCACAATCAGCCCCAGCATTTT. Residues: CASSTHNQPQHF.

The chain uses TRBV9 and TRBJ2-1, with 12 positions matching TRBD1. The CDR3 loop spans 18 amino acids. Germline-derived CDR1 and CDR2 are SGDLS and YYNGEE. Losses at the gene ends were 2 bases for V and 4 bases for J; bases not matched to a gene: 10. Here the CDR3 reads CASSVGTGTGGAYNEQFF. The CDR3 DNA reads as TGTGCCAGCAGCGTCGGAACCGGGACAGGGGGCGCTTACAATGAGCAGTTCTTC.

This clonotype has ten or more counts. CDR3 in DNA: TGTGCCAGCAGCCAAGATAGGGCCTACAATGAGCAGTTCTTC. This codes for CASSQDRAYNEQFF. The rearrangement joins TRBV3-1 to TRBJ2-1; D unclear. This CDR3 spans 14 amino acids. Deletions cut 0 bases from V and 2 bases from J, with 5 bases between. CDR1 and CDR2 from the germline V gene are LGHDT and YNNKEL (reference sequence).

In its sample, this clonotype was seen many times. The chain carries TRBV11-2 and TRBJ2-1; TRBD2 matches at 12 bases. The germline gives CDR1 SGHAT, CDR2 FQNNGV. There are 16 residues in the CDR3. With 6 bases clipped from V and 0 bases from J, the junction kept 3 bases outside the gene matches. The DNA of the CDR3 is TGTGCCAGCAGACGACTAGCGGGGGTCTCCTACAATGAGCAGTTCTTC. Protein product: CASRRLAGVSYNEQFF.

This clonotype appeared many times. This chain joins TRBV5-5 and TRBJ1-5; 8 bases agree with TRBD1. Germline V CDR1 and CDR2: SGHKS, YYEKEE (reference sequence). V trimming: 4 bases; J trimming: 7 bases; junction bases outside the gene matches: 10. The CDR3 is 15 residues long. Here the CDR3 reads CASSPGQGLYQPQHF. The CDR3 DNA reads TGTGCCAGCAGCCCCGGACAGGGATTATACCAGCCCCAGCATTTT.

This CDR3 reads CASSFVGGQETQYF. Written as DNA, the CDR3 is TGCGCCAGCAGCTTCGTTGGGGGCCAAGAGACCCAGTACTTC. The V and J genes are TRBV5-1 and TRBJ2-5, with D possibly being TRBD1 or TRBD2 (5 bases each). The ends were cut back, 2 bases at V and 1 base at J, with 9 bases in the middle. Looked up from germline, CDR1 is SGHRS and CDR2 is YFSETQ. The CDR3 is made up of 14 amino acids.

This clonotype was counted a few times. V gene TRBV19 combines with J gene TRBJ1-2, with 7 bases lining up with TRBD1. Germline V gene lookup returns CDR1 LNHDA and CDR2 SQIVND (reference sequence). The CDR3 contains 13 residues. The V segment lost 1 base and the J segment 7 bases; nucleotides outside the gene matches: 3. The CDR3 loop is CASSIGQGGGYTF. The CDR3 nucleotides are TGTGCCAGTAGTATAGGACAGGGCGGTGGCTACACCTTC.

For this clonotype: A much more abundant neighbour one base away suggests this may be a read error. V is TRBV18 and J is TRBJ2-4; D is possibly TRBD1 or TRBD2 (5 bases each). This CDR3 has 16 amino acids. From germline, CDR1 is KGHSH and CDR2 LQKENI. Here the CDR3 reads CASSQGTTFSKNTQYF. The CDR3 nucleotides read TGTGCCAGCTCACAGGGGACCACTTTCTCCAAAAACACTCAGTACTTC.

The CDR3 nucleotides read TGTGCCAGCAGCAGACCAGGGCGCTACGAGCAGTACTTC. Protein sequence: CASSRPGRYEQYF. V and J are TRBV7-8 and TRBJ2-7; possible D gene TRBD1, 5 bases. This CDR3 region has 13 residues. Germline V gives CDR1 SGHVS, CDR2 FQNEAQ. V lost 5 bases and J lost 3, with 11 bases in between.

In its sample, this clonotype was seen a few times. This chain links TRBV19 with TRBJ2-5; no clear D. The V and J ends lost 7 bases and 0 bases respectively, with 9 bases between them. The CDR3 runs 13 residues. CDR1 is LNHDA and CDR2 is SQIVND in the germline V gene (reference sequence). CDR3 residues: CASTAEYQETQYF. The CDR3 nucleotides read TGTGCCAGTACCGCGGAGTACCAAGAGACCCAGTACTTC. Combining the CDR3 with reference TRBV19 and TRBJ2-5 gives the whole variable domain DGGITQSPKYLFRKEGQNVTLSCEQNLNHDAMYWYRQDPGQGLRLIYYSQIVNDFQKGDIAEGYSVSREKKESFPLTVTSAQKNPTAFYLCASTAEYQETQYFGPGTRLLVL.

This clonotype showed up just a few times. CDR3 bases: TGTGCCAGCAGCTTTTTATCCGGGAGGGGGAGCACAGATACGCAGTATTTT. Translated, it gives CASSFLSGRGSTDTQYF. The gene calls are TRBV5-6 and TRBJ2-3; 8 nucleotides line up with TRBD2. V was clipped by 2 bases and J by 0 bases; unmatched bases: 8. The CDR3 consists of 17 residues. Germline loops: CDR1 SGHDT, CDR2 YYEEEE.

Only a few counts were recorded for this clonotype. This chain joins TRBV28 and TRBJ2-7; D call uncertain. V was pared by 5 bases and J by 5 bases, with 13 bases between. Per the germline V gene, CDR1 is MDHEN and CDR2 is SYDVKM. CDR3 length: 13 residues. The DNA for the CDR3 is TGTGCCAGCAGTCCCGACGTCGTGCACGAGCAGTACTTC. It yields the protein CASSPDVVHEQYF.